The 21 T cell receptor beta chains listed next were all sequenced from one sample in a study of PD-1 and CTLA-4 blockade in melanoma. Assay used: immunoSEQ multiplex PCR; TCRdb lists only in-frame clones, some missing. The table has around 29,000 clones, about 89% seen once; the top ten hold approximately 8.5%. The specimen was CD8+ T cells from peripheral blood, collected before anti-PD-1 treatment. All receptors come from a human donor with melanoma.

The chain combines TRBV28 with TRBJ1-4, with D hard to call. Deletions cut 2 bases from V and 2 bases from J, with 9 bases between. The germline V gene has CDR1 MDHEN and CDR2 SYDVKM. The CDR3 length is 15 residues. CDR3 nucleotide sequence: TGTGCCAGCAGTTTAAGGCAGGCCACTAATGAAAAACTGTTTTTT. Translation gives CASSLRQATNEKLFF.

CDR3 residues: CASSRQVGTEAFF. The DNA for the CDR3 is TGTGCCAGCAGCCGTCAGGTTGGCACTGAAGCTTTCTTT. The chain recombines TRBV3-1 (or the pseudogene TRBV3-2) with TRBJ1-1; D is unclear. V was shortened by 4 bases and J by 4 bases, with 10 bases between the two germline ends. From germline, CDR1 is LGHDT and CDR2 YNNKEL (reference sequence). The length of the CDR3 is 13 residues.

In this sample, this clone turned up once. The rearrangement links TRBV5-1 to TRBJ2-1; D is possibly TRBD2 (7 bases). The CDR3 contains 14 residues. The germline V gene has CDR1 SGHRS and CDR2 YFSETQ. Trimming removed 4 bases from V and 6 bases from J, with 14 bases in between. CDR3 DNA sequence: TGCGCCAGCAGCCTCGACAGGACTAGCAATGAGCAGTTCTTC. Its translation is CASSLDRTSNEQFF.

The CDR3 spells CASSLEPGDGELFF. For the CDR3, the DNA is TGTGCCAGCAGCTTAGAACCCGGGGACGGGGAGCTGTTTTTT. The chain has TRBV7-6 and TRBJ2-2, with D perhaps TRBD2 (5 bases). CDR1 and CDR2 from the germline V gene are SGHVS and FNYEAQ. With 1 base removed from V and 7 bases from J, the gap between germline ends came to 10 bases. This CDR3 has 14 amino acids.

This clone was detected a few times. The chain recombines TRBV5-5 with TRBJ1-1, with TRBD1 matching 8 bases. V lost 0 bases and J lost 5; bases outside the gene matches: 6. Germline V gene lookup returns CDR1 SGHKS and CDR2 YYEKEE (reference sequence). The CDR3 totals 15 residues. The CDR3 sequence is CASSLETGVYTEAFF. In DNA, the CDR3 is TGTGCCAGCAGCTTGGAGACAGGGGTATATACTGAAGCTTTCTTT.

CDR3 protein: CASSLSTGDTQYF. For the CDR3, the DNA is TGTGCCAGCAGCTTATCAACAGGGGATACGCAGTATTTT. The chain couples TRBV11-2 to TRBJ2-3, with D perhaps matching TRBD1 (6 bases). V lost 2 bases and J 6 bases, leaving 9 bases between the germline ends. Germline V gene lookup returns CDR1 SGHAT and CDR2 FQNNGV. The CDR3 consists of 13 residues.

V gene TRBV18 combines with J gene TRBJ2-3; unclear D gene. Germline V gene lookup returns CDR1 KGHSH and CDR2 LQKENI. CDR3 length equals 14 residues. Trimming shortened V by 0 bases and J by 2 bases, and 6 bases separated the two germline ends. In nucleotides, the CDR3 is TGTGCCAGCTCACCACCGCTCAACACAGATACGCAGTATTTT. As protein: CASSPPLNTDTQYF.

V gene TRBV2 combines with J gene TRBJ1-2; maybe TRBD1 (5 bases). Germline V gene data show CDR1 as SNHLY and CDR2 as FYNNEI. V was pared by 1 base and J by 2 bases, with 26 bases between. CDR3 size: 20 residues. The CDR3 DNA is TGTGCCAGCAGTGAAGGGTTAGCGGGACCGAGAGACTTTTGGAACTATGGCTACACCTTC. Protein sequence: CASSEGLAGPRDFWNYGYTF.

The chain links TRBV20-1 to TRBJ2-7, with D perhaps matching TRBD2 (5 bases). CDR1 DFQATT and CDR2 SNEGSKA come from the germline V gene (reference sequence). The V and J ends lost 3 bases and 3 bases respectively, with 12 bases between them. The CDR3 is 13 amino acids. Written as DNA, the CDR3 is TGCAGTGCTAGTCTGACGGGGAACTACGAGCAGTACTTC. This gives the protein CSASLTGNYEQYF.

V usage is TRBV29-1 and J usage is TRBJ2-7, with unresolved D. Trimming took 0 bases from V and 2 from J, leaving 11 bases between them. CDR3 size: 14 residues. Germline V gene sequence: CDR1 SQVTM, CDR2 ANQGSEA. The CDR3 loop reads CSVEEGGRPYEQYF. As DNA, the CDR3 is TGCAGCGTTGAAGAGGGCGGACGACCCTACGAGCAGTACTTC.

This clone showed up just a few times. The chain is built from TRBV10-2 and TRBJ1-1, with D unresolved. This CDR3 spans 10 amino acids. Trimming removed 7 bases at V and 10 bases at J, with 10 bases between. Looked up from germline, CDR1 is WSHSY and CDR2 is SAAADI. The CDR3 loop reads CASKGGGAFF. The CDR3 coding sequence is TGCGCCAGCAAAGGCGGTGGAGCTTTCTTT.

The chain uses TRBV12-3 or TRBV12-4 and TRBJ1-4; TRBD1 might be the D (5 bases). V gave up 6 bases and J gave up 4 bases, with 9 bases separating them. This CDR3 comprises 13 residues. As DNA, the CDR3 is TGTGCCAGCAGGGGGCGTTATAATGAAAAACTGTTTTTT. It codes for CASRGRYNEKLFF.

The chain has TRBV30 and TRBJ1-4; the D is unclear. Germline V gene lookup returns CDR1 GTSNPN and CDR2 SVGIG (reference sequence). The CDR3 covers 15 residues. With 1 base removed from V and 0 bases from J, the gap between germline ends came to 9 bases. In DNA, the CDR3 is TGTGCCTGGAGTGCCGCAGCCGCAACTAATGAAAAACTGTTTTTT. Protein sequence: CAWSAAAATNEKLFF.

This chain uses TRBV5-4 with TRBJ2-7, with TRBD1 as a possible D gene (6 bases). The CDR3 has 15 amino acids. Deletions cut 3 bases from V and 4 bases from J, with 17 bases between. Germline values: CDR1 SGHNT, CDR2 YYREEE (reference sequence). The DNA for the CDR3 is TGTGCCAGCAGCTCCTGGACAGAGTCCAAATACGAGCAGTACTTC. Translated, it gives CASSSWTESKYEQYF.

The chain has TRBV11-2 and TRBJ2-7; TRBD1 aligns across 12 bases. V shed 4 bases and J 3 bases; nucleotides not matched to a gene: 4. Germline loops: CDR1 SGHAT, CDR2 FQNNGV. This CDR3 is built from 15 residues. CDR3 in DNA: TGTGCCAGCAGCTACGGGACAGGGGGCTTCTACGAGCAGTACTTC. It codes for CASSYGTGGFYEQYF.

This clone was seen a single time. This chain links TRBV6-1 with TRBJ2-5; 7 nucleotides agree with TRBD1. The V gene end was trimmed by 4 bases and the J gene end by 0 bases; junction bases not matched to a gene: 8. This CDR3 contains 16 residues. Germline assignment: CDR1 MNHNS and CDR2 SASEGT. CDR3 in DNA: TGTGCCAGCAGTGTTTACAGGGGCCAGTACCAAGAGACCCAGTACTTC. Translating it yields CASSVYRGQYQETQYF.

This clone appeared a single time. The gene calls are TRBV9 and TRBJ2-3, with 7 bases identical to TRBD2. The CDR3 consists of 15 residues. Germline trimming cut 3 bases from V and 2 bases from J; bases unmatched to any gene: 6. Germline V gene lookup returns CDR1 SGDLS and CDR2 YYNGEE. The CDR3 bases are TGTGCCAGCAGCGAGAGCGGGACCCTCACAGATACGCAGTATTTT. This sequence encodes CASSESGTLTDTQYF.

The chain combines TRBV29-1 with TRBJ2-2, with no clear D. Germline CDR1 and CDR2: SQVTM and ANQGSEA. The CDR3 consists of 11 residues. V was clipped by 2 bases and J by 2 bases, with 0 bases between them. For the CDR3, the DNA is TGCAGCGTTGAAAACACCGGGGAGCTGTTTTTT. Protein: CSVENTGELFF.

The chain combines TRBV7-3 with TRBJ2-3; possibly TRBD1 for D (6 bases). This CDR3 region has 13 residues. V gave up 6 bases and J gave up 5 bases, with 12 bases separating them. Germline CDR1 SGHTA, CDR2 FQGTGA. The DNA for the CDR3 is TGTGCCAGCAGATTGACAGGTCGAGATACGCAGTATTTT. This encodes CASRLTGRDTQYF.

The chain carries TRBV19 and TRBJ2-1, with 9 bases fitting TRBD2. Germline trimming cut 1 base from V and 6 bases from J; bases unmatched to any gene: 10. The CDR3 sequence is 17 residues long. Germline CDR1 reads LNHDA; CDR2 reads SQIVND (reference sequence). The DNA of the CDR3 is TGTGCCAGTAGTATAGTCTGGACTAGCGCATTGCGCAATGAGCAGTTCTTC. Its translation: CASSIVWTSALRNEQFF.

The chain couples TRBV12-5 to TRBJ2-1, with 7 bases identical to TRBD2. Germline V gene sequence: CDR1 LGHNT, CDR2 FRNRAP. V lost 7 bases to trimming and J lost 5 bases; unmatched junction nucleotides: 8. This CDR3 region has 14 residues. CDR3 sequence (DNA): TGTGCTAGTGCACCGGGACTATCAGACAATGAGCAGTTCTTC. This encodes CASAPGLSDNEQFF. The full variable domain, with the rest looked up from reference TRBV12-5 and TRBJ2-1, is DARVTQTPRHKVTEMGQEVTMRCQPILGHNTVFWYRQTMMQGLELLAYFRNRAPLDDSGMPKDRFSAEMPDATLATLKIQPSEPRDSAVYFCASAPGLSDNEQFFGPGTRLTVL.